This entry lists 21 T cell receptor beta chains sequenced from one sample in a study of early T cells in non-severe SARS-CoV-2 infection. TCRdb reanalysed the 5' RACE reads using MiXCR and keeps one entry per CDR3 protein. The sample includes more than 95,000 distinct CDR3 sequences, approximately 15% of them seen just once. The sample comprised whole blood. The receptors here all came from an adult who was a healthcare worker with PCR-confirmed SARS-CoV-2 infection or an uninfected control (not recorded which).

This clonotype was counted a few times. The CDR3 DNA follows: TGTGCCAGCCGAGTATTAGTGACCGGGGAGCTGTTTTTT. It is translated as CASRVLVTGELFF. The chain carries TRBV27 and TRBJ2-2; D gene unclear. The CDR3 has 13 amino acids. Deletions cut 8 bases from V and 5 bases from J, with 12 bases between. Germline assignment: CDR1 MNHEY and CDR2 SMNVEV (reference sequence).

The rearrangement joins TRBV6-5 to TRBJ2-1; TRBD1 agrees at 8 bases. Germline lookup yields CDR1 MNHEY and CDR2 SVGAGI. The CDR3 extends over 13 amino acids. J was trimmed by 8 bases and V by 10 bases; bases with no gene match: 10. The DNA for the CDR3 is TGTGCCACGCTCAGACAGGGGAGCGATGAGCAGTTCTTC. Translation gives CATLRQGSDEQFF.

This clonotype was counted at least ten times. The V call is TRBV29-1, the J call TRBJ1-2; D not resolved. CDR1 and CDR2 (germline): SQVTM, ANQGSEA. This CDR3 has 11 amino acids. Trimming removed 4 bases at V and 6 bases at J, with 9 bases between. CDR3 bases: TGCAGCGTTGTGGGTGACCATGGCTACACCTTC. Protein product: CSVVGDHGYTF.

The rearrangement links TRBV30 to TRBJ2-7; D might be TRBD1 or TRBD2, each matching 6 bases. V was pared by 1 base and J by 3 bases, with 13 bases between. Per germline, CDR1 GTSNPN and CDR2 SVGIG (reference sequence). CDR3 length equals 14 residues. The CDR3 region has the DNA TGTGCCTGGAGTGCAAGGGGGGCCGTCTACGAGCAGTACTTC. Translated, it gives CAWSARGAVYEQYF.

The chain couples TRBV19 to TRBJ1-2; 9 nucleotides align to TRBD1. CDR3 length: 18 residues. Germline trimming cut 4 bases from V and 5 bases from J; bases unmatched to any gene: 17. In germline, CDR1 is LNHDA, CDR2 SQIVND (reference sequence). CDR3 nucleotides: TGTGCCAGTAGTAAAACAGGGGGCAGCTCTCTTACGAATTATGGCTACACCTTC. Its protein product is CASSKTGGSSLTNYGYTF.

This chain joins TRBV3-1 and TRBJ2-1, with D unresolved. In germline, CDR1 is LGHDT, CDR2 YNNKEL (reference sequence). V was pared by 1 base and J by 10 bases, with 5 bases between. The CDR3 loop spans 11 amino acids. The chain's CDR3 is CASSQAAEQFF. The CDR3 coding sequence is TGTGCCAGCAGCCAAGCGGCGGAGCAGTTCTTC.

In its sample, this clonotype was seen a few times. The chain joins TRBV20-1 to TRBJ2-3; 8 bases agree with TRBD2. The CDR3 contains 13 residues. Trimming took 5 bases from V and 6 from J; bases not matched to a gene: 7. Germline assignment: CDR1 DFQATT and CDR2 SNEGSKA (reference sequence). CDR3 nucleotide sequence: TGCAGTGCTTCGAGCGGGGGCCGGGATACGCAGTATTTT. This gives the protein CSASSGGRDTQYF.

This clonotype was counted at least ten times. The CDR3 DNA reads TGTGCCAGCAGTAGACTGTCTCAGCCCCAGCATTTT. Residues: CASSRLSQPQHF. This chain links TRBV12-3 or TRBV12-4 with TRBJ1-5; no reliable D call. The length of the CDR3 is 12 residues. V lost 5 bases to trimming and J lost 6 bases, with 8 bases between them.

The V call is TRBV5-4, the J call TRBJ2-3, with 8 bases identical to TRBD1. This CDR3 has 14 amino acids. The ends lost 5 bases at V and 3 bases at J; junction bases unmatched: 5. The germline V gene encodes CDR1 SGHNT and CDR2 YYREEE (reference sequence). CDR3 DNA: TGTGCCAGCAGACCGGACAGGGTGACAGATACGCAGTATTTT. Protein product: CASRPDRVTDTQYF.

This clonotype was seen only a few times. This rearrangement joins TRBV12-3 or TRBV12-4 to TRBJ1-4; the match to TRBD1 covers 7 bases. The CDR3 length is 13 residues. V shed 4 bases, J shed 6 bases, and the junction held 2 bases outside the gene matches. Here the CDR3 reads CASSSGTDEKLFF. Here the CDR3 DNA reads TGTGCCAGCAGTTCTGGGACAGATGAAAAACTGTTTTTT.

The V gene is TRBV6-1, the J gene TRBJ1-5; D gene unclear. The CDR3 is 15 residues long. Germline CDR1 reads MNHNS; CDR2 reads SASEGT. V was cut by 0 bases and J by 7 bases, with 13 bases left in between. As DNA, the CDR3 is TGTGCCAGCAGTGAAGCGCCCGGAGTTGGACAGCCCCAGCATTTT. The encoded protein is CASSEAPGVGQPQHF.

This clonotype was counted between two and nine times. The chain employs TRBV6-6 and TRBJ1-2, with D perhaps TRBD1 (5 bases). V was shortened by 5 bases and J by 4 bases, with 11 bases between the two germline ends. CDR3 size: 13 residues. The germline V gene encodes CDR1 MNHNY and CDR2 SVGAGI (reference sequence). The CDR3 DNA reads TGTGCCAGCAGTGCCGACAGCCTCTATGGCTACACCTTC. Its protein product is CASSADSLYGYTF.

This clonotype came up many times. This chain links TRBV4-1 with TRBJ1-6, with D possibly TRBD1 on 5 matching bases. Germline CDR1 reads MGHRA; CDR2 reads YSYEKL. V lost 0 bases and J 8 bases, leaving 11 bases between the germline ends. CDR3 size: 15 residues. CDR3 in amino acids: CASSQDPRGHSPLHF. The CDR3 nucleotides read TGCGCCAGCAGCCAAGATCCGAGGGGCCATTCACCCCTCCACTTT.

The CDR3 region is CSVWGQDNEKLFF. The CDR3 DNA is TGCAGCGTTTGGGGGCAGGATAATGAAAAACTGTTTTTT. This chain joins TRBV29-1 and TRBJ1-4, with a tentative D call TRBD1 (6 bases). Trimming removed 5 bases at V and 4 bases at J, with 11 bases between. This CDR3 region has 13 residues. Germline CDR1 and CDR2: SQVTM and ANQGSEA.

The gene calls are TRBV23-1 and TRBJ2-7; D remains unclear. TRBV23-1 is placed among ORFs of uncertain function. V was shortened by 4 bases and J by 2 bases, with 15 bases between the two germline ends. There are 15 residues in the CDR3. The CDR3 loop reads CASSPRPFFPYEQYF. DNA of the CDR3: TGCGCCAGCAGTCCCAGGCCCTTCTTCCCCTACGAGCAGTACTTC.

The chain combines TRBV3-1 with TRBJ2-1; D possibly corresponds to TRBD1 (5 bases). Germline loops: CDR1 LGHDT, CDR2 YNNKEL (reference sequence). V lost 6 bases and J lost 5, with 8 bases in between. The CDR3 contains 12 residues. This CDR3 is CASRDKHNEQFF. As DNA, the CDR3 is TGTGCCAGCAGGGACAAGCACAATGAGCAGTTCTTC.

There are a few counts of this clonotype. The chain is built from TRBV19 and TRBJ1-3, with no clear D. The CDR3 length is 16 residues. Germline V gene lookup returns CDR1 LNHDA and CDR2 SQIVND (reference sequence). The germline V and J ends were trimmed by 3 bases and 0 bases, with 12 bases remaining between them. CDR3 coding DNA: TGTGCCAGTAGTATCACGTTTACTCTCTCTGGAAACACCATATATTTT. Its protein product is CASSITFTLSGNTIYF.

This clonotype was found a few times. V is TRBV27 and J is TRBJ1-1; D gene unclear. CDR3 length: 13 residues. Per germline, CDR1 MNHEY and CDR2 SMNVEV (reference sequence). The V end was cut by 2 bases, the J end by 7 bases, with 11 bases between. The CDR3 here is CASSLSLGGEAFF. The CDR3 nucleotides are TGTGCCAGCAGTTTAAGTCTCGGAGGTGAAGCTTTCTTT.

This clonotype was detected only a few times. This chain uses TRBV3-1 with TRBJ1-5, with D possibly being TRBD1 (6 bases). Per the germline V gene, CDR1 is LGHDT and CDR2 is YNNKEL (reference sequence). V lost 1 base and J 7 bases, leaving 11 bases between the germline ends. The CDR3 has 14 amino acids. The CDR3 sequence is CASSQVSGGQPQHF. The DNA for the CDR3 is TGTGCCAGCAGCCAAGTGTCGGGGGGCCAGCCCCAGCATTTT.

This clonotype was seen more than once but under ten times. DNA of the CDR3: TGTGCCAGCAGTATAACCTCCGCACGGACAGGCTACACTGAAGCTTTCTTT. This translates into CASSITSARTGYTEAFF. The V and J genes are TRBV12-3 or TRBV12-4 and TRBJ1-1; TRBD1 matches at 7 bases. The CDR3 loop spans 17 amino acids. Trimming cost V 5 bases and J 3 bases; bases outside gene matches: 15.

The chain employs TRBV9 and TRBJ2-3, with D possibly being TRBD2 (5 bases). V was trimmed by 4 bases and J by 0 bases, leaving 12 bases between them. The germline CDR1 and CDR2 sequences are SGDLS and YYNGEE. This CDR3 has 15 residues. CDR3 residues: CASSPRGRSTDTQYF. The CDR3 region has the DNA TGTGCCAGCAGCCCGAGAGGGAGAAGCACAGATACGCAGTATTTT.